The entry that follows covers one T cell receptor beta chain sequence. Its specific antigen is unknown. Base qualities are not at hand, and no much larger clone is one base apart. The immunoSEQ Assay, a bias-controlled multiplex PCR, was used to amplify TCRbeta CDR3 regions from genomic DNA. For the original study's pipeline: The number of nucleated cells in each sample was estimated by amplification of reference gene primers within the assay. To quantify the absolute abundance of each unique TCRbeta CDR3 rearrangement, sequence reads were collapsed and filtered. For each sample, productive Simpson clonality was calculated as the square root of Simpson's diversity index over productive rearrangements. As stored in TCRdb, this immuneACCESS dataset retains in-frame rearrangements with V and J assigned. A fraction of the clones does not appear; measured against another copy, unresolved V genes explain less than half of the discrepancy, and the remainder lacks a known reason. D and trimming come from the DNA, and the V and J calls and clone size come from that table. Counted in this sample were some 100,000 clones; roughly nine tenths of them appeared once. The top ten clones comprise 7.9% of the sample.

This entry is derived from a study of blood T cell repertoires in COVID-19 (dated by TCRdb to 2019 to 2021). For the study in its entirety: Samples from collaborators originated in the United States, Italy and Spain and spanned both the acute and convalescent phases of COVID-19. The prospective study material was composed of cDNA or gDNA derived from T cells, B-cell-depleted T cells, or PBMCs. Subjects who had been exposed to COVID-19, were actively infected with it, or had recovered from it provided the deeply sampled blood TCRbeta repertoires that made up the dataset. The repertoires were released in a freely available public database intended as a resource for research on the immune response to SARS-CoV-2. Samples came from the ongoing ImmuneRACE study (first 160 participants) plus 1,254 subjects from 6 global collaborators. Nearly every sample came with metadata listing a de-identified subject ID, COVID-19 status, age in years and sex. Where available, HLA class I and class II types were taken from metadata supplied by the sample provider and were not determined by assay-based typing. General study outcomes and caveats: The quantity of clinical and demographic metadata differed by source and by participant and was supplied without curation.

A second Seattle source provided samples from volunteer blood donors who had recovered from COVID-19. Collaborating institutions collected whole blood in K2EDTA tubes following their own protocols. For TCRbeta analysis, collaborator samples were shipped as frozen whole blood, as isolated PBMCs, or as DNA extracted from either sample type. The specimen was peripheral blood. The sequence was obtained from an older man who had recovered from COVID-19.

The sequenced DNA: TGTGCCAGCGGACCGACGGGGAATTCGGGAACTGAAGCTTTCTTT. This is translated as CASGPTGNSGTEAFF. Recombination linked TRBV6-5 to TRBJ1-1; the D gene cannot be named for sure. Measured from the cysteine to the phenylalanine, the CDR3 is 15 residues long. The retained sequence is limited to the CDR3, 45 bases, with the frame set at the first base. CDR1 and CDR2 (MNHEY, SVGAGI) derive from the germline V gene. V drops 8 bases and J drops 5 bases, leaving 21 bases in between.